Listed below are T cell receptor beta chains from one sample, sequenced in a study of blood T cells in healthy people across ages. TCRdb called the 5' RACE reads again in MiXCR, with one record for every CDR3 protein. The sample includes about 1.8 million distinct CDR3 sequences, around half of them seen just once. Sequencing was done on a sample of blood. The receptors were sampled from a woman in her thirties or forties in good health. CDR3s include the opening cysteine and the closing phenylalanine or tryptophan. D genes are given only for firm matches. Size is stated for part of the rows, as once, few or many counts, or as a class when the clone is expanded.

J gene | D gene | clone size | V gene | CDR3 length | CDR3 DNA | CDR3 protein
TRBJ2-5 | NA | NA | TRBV7-6 | 15 | TGTGCCAGCAGCCCCGGGGGCCCGAGCTCAGAGACCCAGTACTTC | CASSPGGPSSETQYF
TRBJ2-7 | TRBD1 | NA | TRBV7-2 | 15 | TGTGCCAGCAGCCTGGACAGGACTTCACTCTACGAGCAGTACTTC | CASSLDRTSLYEQYF
TRBJ2-3 | TRBD2 | NA | TRBV7-2 | 20 | TGTGCCAGCAGCTTAGAACCGCCGAGCGGGGGGGCTCTAGACACAGATACGCAGTATTTT | CASSLEPPSGGALDTDTQYF
TRBJ1-2 | TRBD1 | NA | TRBV6-5 | 15 | TGTGCCAGCAGTTATTTAACAGGGGGTTACTATGGCTACACCTTC | CASSYLTGGYYGYTF
TRBJ2-3 | NA | NA | TRBV9 | 14 | TGTGCCAGCAGCGTCTCTCCGATCACAGATACGCAGTATTTT | CASSVSPITDTQYF
TRBJ1-4 | NA | NA | TRBV9 | 14 | TGTGCCAGCAGCCGAACAGGGAATGCTGAAAAACTGTTTTTT | CASSRTGNAEKLFF
TRBJ2-7 | NA | few | TRBV4-2 | 9 | TGTGCCAGCAGCCAAGGTCTGTACTTC | CASSQGLYF
TRBJ2-6 | NA | NA | TRBV5-6 | 14 | TGTGCCAGCAGCTGGTTTACTGGGGCCAACGTCCTGACTTTC | CASSWFTGANVLTF
TRBJ1-2 | TRBD1 | NA | TRBV28 | 14 | TGTGCCAGCAGTTTACCCAGGACAGGGGCCGGCTACACCTTC | CASSLPRTGAGYTF
TRBJ2-7 | NA | NA | TRBV7-2 | 13 | TGTGCCAGCAGCGCCCACGGCCCCTACGAGCAGTACTTC | CASSAHGPYEQYF
TRBJ2-3 | NA | few | TRBV4-2 | 17 | TGTGCCAGCAGCCTGGAGCCTCGGGGGTCTAGCACAGATACGCAGTATTTT | CASSLEPRGSSTDTQYF
TRBJ2-5 | TRBD1 | few | TRBV10-3 | 14 | TGTGCCATCAGTCCCGGGACAGGGCAAGAGACCCAGTACTTC | CAISPGTGQETQYF
TRBJ1-5 | NA | NA | TRBV28 | 14 | TGTGCCAGCAGTTCCTTGGGTACCAATCAGCCCCAGCATTTT | CASSSLGTNQPQHF
TRBJ2-1 | NA | NA | TRBV27 | 15 | TGTGCCAGCAGCCTCGACAGGTTGCCCTACAATGAGCAGTTCTTC | CASSLDRLPYNEQFF
TRBJ2-1 | NA | NA | TRBV12-3/TRBV12-4 | 14 | TGTGCCTGCAGTCTACGTCATGGGAGCGATGAGCAGTTCTTC | CACSLRHGSDEQFF
TRBJ2-1 | TRBD1 | NA | TRBV7-9 | 17 | TGTGCCAGCAGCTTGATCAGGGGGATGGCAGCCTACAATGAGCAGTTCTTC | CASSLIRGMAAYNEQFF
TRBJ2-3 | TRBD2 | few | TRBV20-1 | 19 | TGCAGTGCTAGAGGGTGGGTTACTAGCGGGGGATACCCGGCAGATACGCAGTATTTT | CSARGWVTSGGYPADTQYF
TRBJ1-1 | TRBD1 | NA | TRBV7-9 | 14 | TGTGCCAGCAGCTTAGTTATGGGGACAGATGAAGCTTTCTTT | CASSLVMGTDEAFF
TRBJ2-6 | NA | few | TRBV12-3/TRBV12-4 | 17 | TGTGCCAGCAGTCTACAGGGAGCCTCCTCTGGGGCCAACGTCCTGACTTTC | CASSLQGASSGANVLTF
TRBJ2-1 | TRBD2 | NA | TRBV9 | 15 | TGTGCCAGCAGCACTAGCGGGGCAAACTACAATGAGCAGTTCTTC | CASSTSGANYNEQFF
TRBJ1-2 | NA | NA | TRBV7-9 | 16 | TGTGCCAGCAGCCCATCCGGAGAGGGAACCAACTATGGCTACACCTTC | CASSPSGEGTNYGYTF
TRBJ1-2 | TRBD1 | NA | TRBV20-1 | 13 | TGCAGTGCCACAGACAGGGCTAACTATGGCTACACCTTC | CSATDRANYGYTF
TRBJ2-1 | TRBD1 | NA | TRBV4-3 | 15 | TGCGCCAGCAGTGAGGACAGGGACTCCTACAATGAGCAGTTCTTC | CASSEDRDSYNEQFF
TRBJ1-4 | NA | NA | TRBV15 | 15 | TGTGCCACCAGCGAAGAGGGACCCGGTTCTGGAAAACTGTTTTTT | CATSEEGPGSGKLFF
TRBJ2-1 | NA | many | TRBV7-2 | 12 | TGTGCCAGCAGCTTAGATGCCAATGAGCAGTTCTTC | CASSLDANEQFF
TRBJ1-2 | NA | NA | TRBV28 | 13 | TGTGCCGGGTCTCAGGGGCGCGGAAATGGCTACACCTTC | CAGSQGRGNGYTF
TRBJ1-2 | NA | NA | TRBV28 | 20 | TGTGCCAGCAGTTTCGACCCGAACCTAGTCCGACAGCCAGATAACTATGGCTACACCTTC | CASSFDPNLVRQPDNYGYTF
TRBJ1-6 | TRBD1 | few | TRBV7-2 | 14 | TGTGCCAGCAGCTTAGGGGACAGGGATTCACCCCTCCACTTT | CASSLGDRDSPLHF
TRBJ1-5 | NA | few | TRBV28 | 15 | TGTGCCAGCAGTTTGGGAGGGTTTAGCAATCAGCCCCAGCATTTT | CASSLGGFSNQPQHF
TRBJ2-6 | NA | few | TRBV4-3 | 21 | TGCGCCAGCAGCCCCCGCCTCCAAGAGACAGGTTCAAGCTCTGGGGCCAACGTCCTGACTTTC | CASSPRLQETGSSSGANVLTF
TRBJ2-7 | NA | NA | TRBV5-8 | 12 | TGTGCCAGCAGCTTGAGATCTACGGTGCAGTACTTC | CASSLRSTVQYF
TRBJ2-1 | NA | NA | TRBV9 | 17 | TGTGCCAGCAGCGTAGCCACCGGACCCGCCCGTGGCAATGCGCAGTTCTTC | CASSVATGPARGNAQFF
TRBJ2-3 | NA | NA | TRBV11-2 | 16 | TGTGCCAGCAGCGTCGGGCGGGGGCCGTCCAGAGATACGCAGTATTTT | CASSVGRGPSRDTQYF
TRBJ1-2 | NA | NA | TRBV3-1 | 11 | TGTGCCAGCGGGGGATCGGATGGCTACACCTTC | CASGGSDGYTF
TRBJ2-1 | TRBD2 | NA | TRBV29-1 | 17 | TGCAGCGTTGAAGATCCCCTAGCGGGTAGCTCCTACAATGAGCAGTTCTTC | CSVEDPLAGSSYNEQFF
TRBJ2-7 | NA | few | TRBV12-3/TRBV12-4 | 13 | TGTGCCGGGGGCGGGAAGGCCTCCTACGAGCAGTACTTC | CAGGGKASYEQYF
TRBJ2-3 | NA | NA | TRBV2 | 14 | TGTGCCAGGTCCATAGCGTTAGGCACAGATACGCAGTATTTT | CARSIALGTDTQYF
TRBJ2-7 | NA | NA | TRBV20-1 | 11 | TGCAGTGCTAGCTCCACCTACGAGCAGTACTTC | CSASSTYEQYF
TRBJ2-3 | TRBD2 | NA | TRBV7-9 | 16 | TGTGCCAGCAGCCCGGCGTGGCGGGAGAGCACAGATACGCAGTATTTT | CASSPAWRESTDTQYF
TRBJ1-1 | NA | NA | TRBV28 | 13 | TGTGCCAGCAGTGTGCGAATGAACACTGAAGCTTTCTTT | CASSVRMNTEAFF